This entry lists 16 T cell receptor beta chains sequenced from one sample in a study of cytomegalovirus exposure and HLA in healthy donors (dated by TCRdb to between 2016 and 2019). The protocol used for the library was the immunoSEQ multiplex PCR assay. TCRdb took this table from immuneACCESS and kept in-frame rearrangements with V and J called. Such tables lack part of the clones; where checked against another copy, unresolved V genes explain under half of the gap, and the rest is unexplained. Within this sample are 250,000 to 400,000 clones, with 88% of them counted one time only. The ten largest account for around 1% of the sample. The sample was PBMCs. The receptor set was obtained from a man aged 25 to 40 in good health and CMV-seronegative.

The chain links TRBV11-2 to TRBJ1-1; D is perhaps TRBD1 (5 bases). V lost 1 base and J 3 bases, leaving 9 bases between the germline ends. CDR1 SGHAT and CDR2 FQNNGV come from the germline V gene. This CDR3 spans 14 amino acids. CDR3 protein: CASSLVGRDTEAFF. As DNA, the CDR3 is TGTGCCAGCAGCTTAGTGGGCAGGGACACTGAAGCTTTCTTT.

The V and J genes are TRBV27 and TRBJ2-1, with 10 bases that match TRBD1. V lost 4 bases to trimming and J lost 6 bases; unmatched junction nucleotides: 6. The CDR3 consists of 15 residues. Germline-derived CDR1 and CDR2 are MNHEY and SMNVEV (reference sequence). The CDR3 loop reads CASSSGTGDLNEQFF. The CDR3, as DNA: TGTGCCAGCAGTTCCGGGACAGGGGACCTCAATGAGCAGTTCTTC.

This clone is a singleton in its sample. The chain carries TRBV5-8 and TRBJ2-7, with no clear D. Trimming took off 0 bases at V and 3 bases at J, with 4 bases between the two ends. CDR3 length equals 12 residues. Per germline, CDR1 SGHTS and CDR2 YDEGEE. CDR3 nucleotides: TGTGCCAGCAGCTTGGGCGTCTACGAGCAGTACTTC. Translating it yields CASSLGVYEQYF.

J is TRBJ2-1 and V is TRBV6-1; TRBD1 matches at 7 bases. Germline V gives CDR1 MNHNS, CDR2 SASEGT. The V gene end was trimmed by 10 bases and the J gene end by 0 bases; junction bases not matched to a gene: 9. The CDR3 loop spans 15 amino acids. The CDR3 sequence: CATSTGASSYNEQFF. Here the CDR3 DNA reads TGTGCCACCTCTACAGGGGCGAGCTCCTACAATGAGCAGTTCTTC.

This sequence joins TRBV29-1 and TRBJ1-2, with 8 bases identical to TRBD1. Germline CDR1 SQVTM, CDR2 ANQGSEA. The V gene end was trimmed by 2 bases and the J gene end by 4 bases; junction bases not matched to a gene: 18. This CDR3 has 18 amino acids. DNA of the CDR3: TGCAGCGTTGAACCATTTCGGACAGGGCCGTACTCCCTCTATGGCTACACCTTC. It yields the protein CSVEPFRTGPYSLYGYTF.

The chain carries TRBV30 and TRBJ2-7; 7 bases are a match to TRBD1. V was clipped by 0 bases and J by 3 bases; unmatched bases: 8. There are 15 residues in the CDR3. The germline V gene encodes CDR1 GTSNPN and CDR2 SVGIG (reference sequence). CDR3 sequence reads: CAWSVSRTGLYEQYF. In nucleotides, the CDR3 is TGTGCCTGGAGTGTGTCCCGGACAGGCCTCTACGAGCAGTACTTC.

This clone showed up just a few times. The chain is built from TRBV19 and TRBJ1-5; D not certain. The CDR3 sequence is 14 residues long. The V end lost 7 bases, the J end lost 2 bases, and 12 bases lay between the germline ends. The germline gives CDR1 LNHDA, CDR2 SQIVND (reference sequence). CDR3 protein: CASKVDSGNQPQHF. The DNA of the CDR3 is TGTGCCAGTAAAGTGGACTCAGGCAATCAGCCCCAGCATTTT.

The chain has TRBV5-1 and TRBJ2-1; D perhaps matches TRBD2 (6 bases). The CDR3 has 12 residues. Germline-derived CDR1 and CDR2 are SGHRS and YFSETQ. Trimming shortened V by 0 bases and J by 9 bases, and 7 bases separated the two germline ends. CDR3: CASSLAGGEQFF. As DNA, the CDR3 is TGCGCCAGCAGCTTGGCCGGGGGTGAGCAGTTCTTC.

The chain employs TRBV18 and TRBJ2-7; 7 bases match TRBD1. The V segment lost 4 bases and the J segment 2 bases; nucleotides outside the gene matches: 5. CDR3 size: 14 residues. Germline V CDR1 and CDR2: KGHSH, LQKENI. CDR3 protein: CASSRGQATYEQYF. For the CDR3, the DNA is TGTGCCAGCTCACGCGGACAGGCCACCTACGAGCAGTACTTC.

The rearrangement links TRBV2 to TRBJ2-5, with TRBD2 as a possible D gene (5 bases). Deletions cut 0 bases from V and 4 bases from J, with 12 bases between. Germline CDR1 is SNHLY and CDR2 is FYNNEI. The CDR3 consists of 15 residues. CDR3 coding DNA: TGTGCCAGCAGTGAAGCAATCGGGCGGGTAGAGACCCAGTACTTC. It codes for CASSEAIGRVETQYF.

This sequence joins TRBV6-1 and TRBJ1-4; D is unclear. With 8 bases removed from V and 5 bases from J, the gap between germline ends came to 6 bases. The germline gives CDR1 MNHNS, CDR2 SASEGT. This CDR3 is built from 11 residues. CDR3 amino acids: CASYKNEKLFF. The CDR3 nucleotides read TGTGCCAGCTACAAGAATGAAAAACTGTTTTTT.

With respect to this clone: The same CDR3 arises from other DNA sequences in this sample as well. The V gene is TRBV6-5, the J gene TRBJ2-5, with 14 bases aligning to TRBD2. Germline values: CDR1 MNHEY, CDR2 SVGAGI. Trimming removed 4 bases from V and 5 bases from J; junction bases left unmatched: 3. There are 15 residues in the CDR3. The CDR3 is CASSSRTSGGETQYF. DNA of the CDR3: TGTGCCAGCAGTTCGCGGACTAGCGGGGGGGAGACCCAGTACTTC.

In its sample, this clone was seen a few times. The chain is built from TRBV2 and TRBJ1-3; 9 nucleotides agree with TRBD1. The CDR3 extends over 16 amino acids. Trimming took 1 base from V and 0 from J; bases not matched to a gene: 1. In germline, CDR1 is SNHLY, CDR2 FYNNEI. CDR3 sequence (DNA): TGTGCCAGCAGTGAAGGGACAGGGGTCTCTGGAAACACCATATATTTT. Its protein is CASSEGTGVSGNTIYF.

The chain joins TRBV6-5 to TRBJ2-7; 8 nucleotides match TRBD2. Germline V gene data show CDR1 as MNHEY and CDR2 as SVGAGI. The J segment lost 0 bases and the V segment lost 6 bases, leaving 7 bases of the junction unmatched. CDR3 length: 15 residues. The CDR3 sequence is CASSRGGVSSYEQYF. The CDR3 DNA is TGTGCCAGCAGCCGGGGGGGAGTTAGCTCCTACGAGCAGTACTTC.

This clone was recorded only once. The rearrangement joins TRBV11-3 to TRBJ2-1; D possibly corresponds to TRBD2 (6 bases). V lost 2 bases and J 5 bases, leaving 16 bases between the germline ends. The CDR3 loop spans 16 amino acids. Germline V gives CDR1 SGHNT, CDR2 YENEEA. CDR3: CASSLRRGLPDNEQFF. The CDR3 DNA reads as TGTGCCAGCAGCTTACGGCGGGGTCTCCCAGACAATGAGCAGTTCTTC.

The rearrangement links TRBV27 to TRBJ2-3, with 8 nucleotides matching TRBD1. CDR1 is MNHEY and CDR2 is SMNVEV in the germline V gene (reference sequence). The CDR3 is 16 amino acids. Trimming at V came to 2 bases and at J to 2 bases, leaving 6 bases not matched to a gene. The CDR3 sequence: CASSLGAGGLTDTQYF. The DNA for the CDR3 is TGTGCCAGCAGTTTAGGGGCAGGGGGCCTCACAGATACGCAGTATTTT.